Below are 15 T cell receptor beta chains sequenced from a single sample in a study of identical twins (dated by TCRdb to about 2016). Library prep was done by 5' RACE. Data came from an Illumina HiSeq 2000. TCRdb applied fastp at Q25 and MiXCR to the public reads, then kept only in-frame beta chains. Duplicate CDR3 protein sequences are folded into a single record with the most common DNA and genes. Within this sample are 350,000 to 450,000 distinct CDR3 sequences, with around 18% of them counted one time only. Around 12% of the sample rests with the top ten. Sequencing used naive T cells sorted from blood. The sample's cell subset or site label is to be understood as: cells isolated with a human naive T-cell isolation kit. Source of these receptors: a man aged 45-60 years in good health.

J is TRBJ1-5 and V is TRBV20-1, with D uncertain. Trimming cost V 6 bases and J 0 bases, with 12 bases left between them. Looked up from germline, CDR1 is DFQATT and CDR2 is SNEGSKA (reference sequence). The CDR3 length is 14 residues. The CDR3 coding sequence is TGCAGTGCCGTCCTTGGGAATAGCAATCAGCCCCAGCATTTT. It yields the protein CSAVLGNSNQPQHF.

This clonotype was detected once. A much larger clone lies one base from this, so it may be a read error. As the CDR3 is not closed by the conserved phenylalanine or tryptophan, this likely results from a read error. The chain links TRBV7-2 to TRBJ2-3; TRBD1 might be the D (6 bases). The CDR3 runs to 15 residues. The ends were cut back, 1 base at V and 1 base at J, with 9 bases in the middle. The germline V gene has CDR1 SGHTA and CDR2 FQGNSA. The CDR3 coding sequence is TGTGCCAGCAGCTTAGGTGGGGGCGGCACAGATACGCAGTATCTT. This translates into CASSLGGGGTDTQYL.

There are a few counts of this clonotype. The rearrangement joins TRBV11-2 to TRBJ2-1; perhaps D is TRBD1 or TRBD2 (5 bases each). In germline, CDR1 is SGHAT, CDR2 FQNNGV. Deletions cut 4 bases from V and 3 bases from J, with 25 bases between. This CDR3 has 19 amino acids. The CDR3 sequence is CASSSIRRFPGTYYNEQFF. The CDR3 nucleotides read TGTGCCAGCAGCTCCATCCGACGTTTCCCCGGGACCTACTACAATGAGCAGTTCTTC. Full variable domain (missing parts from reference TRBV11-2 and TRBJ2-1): EAGVAQSPRYKIIEKRQSVAFWCNPISGHATLYWYQQILGQGPKLLIQFQNNGVVDDSQLPKDRFSAERLKGVDSTLKIQPAKLEDSAVYLCASSSIRRFPGTYYNEQFFGPGTRLTVL.

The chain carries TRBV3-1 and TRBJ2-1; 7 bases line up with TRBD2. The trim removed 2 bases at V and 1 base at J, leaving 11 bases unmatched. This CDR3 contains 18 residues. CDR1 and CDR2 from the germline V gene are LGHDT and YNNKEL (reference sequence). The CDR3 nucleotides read TGTGCCAGCAGCCAAAGTTTCCGGGCGGGGGTGTCCTACAATGAGCAGTTCTTC. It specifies CASSQSFRAGVSYNEQFF.

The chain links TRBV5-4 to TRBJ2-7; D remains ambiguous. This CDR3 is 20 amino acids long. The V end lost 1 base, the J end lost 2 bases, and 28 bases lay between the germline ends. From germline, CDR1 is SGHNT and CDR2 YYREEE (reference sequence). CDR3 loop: CASSLYLSLSGLTLTYEQYF. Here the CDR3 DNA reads TGTGCCAGCAGCTTGTATCTTTCTTTGTCAGGCCTAACTCTAACCTACGAGCAGTACTTC.

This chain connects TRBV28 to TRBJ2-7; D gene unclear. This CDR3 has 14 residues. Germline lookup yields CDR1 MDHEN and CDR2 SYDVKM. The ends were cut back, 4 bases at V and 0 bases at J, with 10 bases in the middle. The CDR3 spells CASSSPGYSYEQYF. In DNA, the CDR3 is TGTGCCAGCAGTTCCCCTGGGTACTCCTACGAGCAGTACTTC.

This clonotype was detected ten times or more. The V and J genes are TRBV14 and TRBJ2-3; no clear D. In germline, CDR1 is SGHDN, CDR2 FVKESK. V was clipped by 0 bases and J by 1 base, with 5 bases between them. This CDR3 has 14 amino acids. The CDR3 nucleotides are TGTGCCAGCAGCCAAGATGGGGGCACAGATACGCAGTATTTT. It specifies CASSQDGGTDTQYF.

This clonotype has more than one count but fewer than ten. CDR3 coding DNA: TGTGCCAGCAGTGAATCCCGGAACACTGAAGCTTTCTTT. Translated, it gives CASSESRNTEAFF. This chain links TRBV25-1 with TRBJ1-1, with no clear D. The CDR3 consists of 13 residues. The germline V gene has CDR1 MGHDK and CDR2 SYGVNS. Trimming took off 1 base at V and 1 base at J, with 4 bases between the two ends.

CDR3 in DNA: TGTGCCAGCAGTCCGGGAGTTTCCTTCCGCTACGAGCAGTACTTC. It yields the protein CASSPGVSFRYEQYF. The chain couples TRBV7-8 to TRBJ2-7; D is possibly TRBD2 (6 bases). Germline CDR1 SGHVS, CDR2 FQNEAQ. The V end was cut by 6 bases, the J end by 3 bases, with 18 bases between. The CDR3 consists of 15 residues. The full variable domain, its missing parts supplied by reference TRBV7-8 and TRBJ2-7, is GAGVSQSPRYKVAKRGQDVALRCDPISGHVSLFWYQQALGQGPEFLTYFQNEAQLDKSGLPSDRFFAERPEGSVSTLKIQRTQQEDSAVYLCASSPGVSFRYEQYFGPGTRLTVT.

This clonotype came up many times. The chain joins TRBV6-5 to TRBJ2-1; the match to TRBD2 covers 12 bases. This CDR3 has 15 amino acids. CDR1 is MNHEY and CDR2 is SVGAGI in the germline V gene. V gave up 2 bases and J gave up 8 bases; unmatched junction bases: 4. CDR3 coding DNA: TGTGCCAGCAGTTACACTAGCGGGGGGCCGGATGAGCAGTTCTTC. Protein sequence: CASSYTSGGPDEQFF.

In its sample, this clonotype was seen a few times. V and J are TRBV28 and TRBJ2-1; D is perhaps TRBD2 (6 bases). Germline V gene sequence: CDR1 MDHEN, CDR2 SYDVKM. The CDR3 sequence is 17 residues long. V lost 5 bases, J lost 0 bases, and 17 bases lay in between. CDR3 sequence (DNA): TGTGCCAGCAGTGCTTCGGAGGGCCCAAGCTCCTACAATGAGCAGTTCTTC. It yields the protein CASSASEGPSSYNEQFF.

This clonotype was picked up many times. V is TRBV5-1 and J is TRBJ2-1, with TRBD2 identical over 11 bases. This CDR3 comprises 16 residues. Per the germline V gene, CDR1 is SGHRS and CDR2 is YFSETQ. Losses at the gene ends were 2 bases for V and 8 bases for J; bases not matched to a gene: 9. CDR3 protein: CASSLLAGALGDEQFF. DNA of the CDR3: TGCGCCAGCAGCTTACTAGCGGGGGCCCTCGGGGATGAGCAGTTCTTC.

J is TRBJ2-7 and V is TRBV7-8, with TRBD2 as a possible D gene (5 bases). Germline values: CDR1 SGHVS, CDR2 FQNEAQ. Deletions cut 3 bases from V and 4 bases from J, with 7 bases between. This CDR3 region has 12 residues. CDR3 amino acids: CASSFTSYEQYF. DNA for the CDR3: TGTGCCAGCAGCTTTACTAGTTACGAGCAGTACTTC.

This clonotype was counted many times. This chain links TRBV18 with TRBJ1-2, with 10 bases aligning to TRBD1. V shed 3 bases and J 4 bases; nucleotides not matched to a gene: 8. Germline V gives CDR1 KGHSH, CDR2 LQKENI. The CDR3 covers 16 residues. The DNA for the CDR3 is TGTGCCAGCTCACCGGCCGACAGGGGGCTCGCCTATGGCTACACCTTC. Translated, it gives CASSPADRGLAYGYTF.

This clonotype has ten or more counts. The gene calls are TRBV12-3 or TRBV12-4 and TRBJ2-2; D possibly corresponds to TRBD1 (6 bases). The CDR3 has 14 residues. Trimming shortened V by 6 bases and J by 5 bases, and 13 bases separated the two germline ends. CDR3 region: CASSVRGGTGELFF. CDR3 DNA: TGTGCCAGCAGCGTCAGGGGTGGGACCGGGGAGCTGTTTTTT.